This T cell receptor delta chain was captured in a study of human gamma delta and Vdelta1 T cells (dated by TCRdb to 2016 to 2019). In the study overall: The study examined Delta One T cells, which are Vd1+ gamma-delta T cells, as cytotoxic effectors against acute myeloid leukemia.

The germline V gene specifies TSWWSYY as CDR1 and QGS as CDR2. Trimming accounts for 10 bases at V and 0 bases at J, while the number of junction bases matched to no gene is 16. The CDR3 holds 17 amino acids from the cysteine to the phenylalanine. This entry keeps only the CDR3 DNA: 51 bases, framed from base 1. This clone was observed a handful of times. Its antigen is unknown. It is likely a read error: a sequence one base away is far more abundant. Libraries were made using PCR. Instrument used: Illumina MiSeq. After TCRdb called clones again from the public reads with CATT, rows with identical DNA were merged. For this sample there are under 850 delta-chain clones; 25% to 35% appear just once. Roughly 87% of the sample lies in the top ten.

This receptor chain uses TRDV1 and TRDJ1; 8 nucleotides in the junction match TRDD3. The source material was Vdelta1 gamma-delta T cells from blood. The cell subset or site tag for this specimen amounts to: Vd1+ T cells from peripheral blood. The receptor was derived from a human donor in good health. Here is the DNA: TGTGCTCCTGGCTCCCCCTACTGGGGGCCCTACACCGATAAACTCATCTTT. It specifies CAPGSPYWGPYTDKLIF.